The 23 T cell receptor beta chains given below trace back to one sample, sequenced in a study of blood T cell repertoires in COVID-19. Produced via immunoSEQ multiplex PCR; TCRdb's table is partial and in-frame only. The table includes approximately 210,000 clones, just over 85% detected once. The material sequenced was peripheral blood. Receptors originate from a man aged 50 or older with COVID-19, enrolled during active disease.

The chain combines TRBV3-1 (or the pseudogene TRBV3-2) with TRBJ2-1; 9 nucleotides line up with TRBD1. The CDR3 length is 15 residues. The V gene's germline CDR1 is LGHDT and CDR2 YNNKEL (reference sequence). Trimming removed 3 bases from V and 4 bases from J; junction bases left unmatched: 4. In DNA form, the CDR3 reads TGTGCCAGCAGCCAGGACAGGGGTCCTTACAATGAGCAGTTCTTC. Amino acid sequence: CASSQDRGPYNEQFF.

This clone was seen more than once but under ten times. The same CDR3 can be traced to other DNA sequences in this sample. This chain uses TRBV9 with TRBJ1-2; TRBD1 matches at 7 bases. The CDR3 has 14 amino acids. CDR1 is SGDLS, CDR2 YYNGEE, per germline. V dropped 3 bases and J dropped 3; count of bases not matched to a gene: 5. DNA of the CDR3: TGTGCCAGCAGCGGACTGGACAGGCACTATGGCTACACCTTC. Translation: CASSGLDRHYGYTF. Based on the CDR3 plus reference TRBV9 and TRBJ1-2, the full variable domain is DSGVTQTPKHLITATGQRVTLRCSPRSGDLSVYWYQQSLDQGLQFLIQYYNGEERAKGNILERFSAQQFPDLHSELNLSSLELGDSALYFCASSGLDRHYGYTFGSGTRLTVV.

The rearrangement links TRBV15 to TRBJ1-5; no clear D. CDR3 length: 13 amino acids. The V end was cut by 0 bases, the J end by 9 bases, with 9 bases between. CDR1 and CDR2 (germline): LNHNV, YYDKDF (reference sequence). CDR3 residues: CATSRDLSGPQHF. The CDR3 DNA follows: TGTGCCACCAGCAGAGATCTCTCGGGGCCCCAGCATTTT.

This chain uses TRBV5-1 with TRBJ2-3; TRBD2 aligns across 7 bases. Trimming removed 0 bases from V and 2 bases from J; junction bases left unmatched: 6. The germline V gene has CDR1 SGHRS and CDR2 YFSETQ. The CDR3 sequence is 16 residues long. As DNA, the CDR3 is TGCGCCAGCAGCTTGGCCCGACTAGCAGTCACAGATACGCAGTATTTT. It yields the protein CASSLARLAVTDTQYF.

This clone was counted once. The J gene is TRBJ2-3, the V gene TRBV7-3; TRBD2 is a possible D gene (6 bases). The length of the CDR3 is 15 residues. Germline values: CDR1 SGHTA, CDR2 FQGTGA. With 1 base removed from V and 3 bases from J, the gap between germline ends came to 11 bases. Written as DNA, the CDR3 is TGTGCCAGCAGCTTAAACGGGGGAATGACAGATACGCAGTATTTT. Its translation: CASSLNGGMTDTQYF.

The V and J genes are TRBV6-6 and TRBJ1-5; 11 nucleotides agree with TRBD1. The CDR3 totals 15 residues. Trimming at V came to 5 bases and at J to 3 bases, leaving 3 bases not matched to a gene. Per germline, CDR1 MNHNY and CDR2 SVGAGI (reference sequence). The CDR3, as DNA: TGTGCCAGCAGTCGGACAGGGGGCTTCAATCAGCCCCAGCATTTT. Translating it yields CASSRTGGFNQPQHF.

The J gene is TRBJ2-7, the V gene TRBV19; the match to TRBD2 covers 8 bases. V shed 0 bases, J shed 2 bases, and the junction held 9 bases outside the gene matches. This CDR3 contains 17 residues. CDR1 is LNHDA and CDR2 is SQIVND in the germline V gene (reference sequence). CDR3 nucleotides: TGTGCCAGTAGTATAGATCTATTGGCGGGGGGCACCTACGAGCAGTACTTC. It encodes CASSIDLLAGGTYEQYF.

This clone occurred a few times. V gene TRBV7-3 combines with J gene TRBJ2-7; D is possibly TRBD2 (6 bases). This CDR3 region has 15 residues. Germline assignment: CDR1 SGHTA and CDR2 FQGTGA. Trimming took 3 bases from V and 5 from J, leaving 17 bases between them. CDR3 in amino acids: CASSFSPGEGNEQYF. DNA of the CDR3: TGTGCCAGCAGCTTTTCCCCGGGAGAAGGGAACGAGCAGTACTTC.

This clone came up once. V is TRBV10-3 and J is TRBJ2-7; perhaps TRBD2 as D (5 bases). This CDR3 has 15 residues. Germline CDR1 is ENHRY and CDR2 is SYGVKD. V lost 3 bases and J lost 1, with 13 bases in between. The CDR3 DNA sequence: TGTGCCATCAGTGATCGGGAATCCCGTTCCTACGAGCAGTACTTC. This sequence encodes CAISDRESRSYEQYF.

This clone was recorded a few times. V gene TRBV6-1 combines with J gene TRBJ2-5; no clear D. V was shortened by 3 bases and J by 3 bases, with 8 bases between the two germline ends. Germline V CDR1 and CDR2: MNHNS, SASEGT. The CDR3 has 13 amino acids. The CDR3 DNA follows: TGTGCCAGCAGTGATTTAGAGAAAGAGACCCAGTACTTC. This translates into CASSDLEKETQYF.

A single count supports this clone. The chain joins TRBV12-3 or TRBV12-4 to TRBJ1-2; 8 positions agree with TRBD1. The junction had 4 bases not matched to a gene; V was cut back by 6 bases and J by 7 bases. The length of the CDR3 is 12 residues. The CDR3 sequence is CASSLGTGGYTF. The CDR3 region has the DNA TGTGCCAGCAGCCTCGGGACAGGTGGCTACACCTTC.

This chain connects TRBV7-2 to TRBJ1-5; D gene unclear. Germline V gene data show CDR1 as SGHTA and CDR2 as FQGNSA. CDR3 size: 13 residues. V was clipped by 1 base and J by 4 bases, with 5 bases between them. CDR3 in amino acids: CASSLVENQPQHF. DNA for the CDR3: TGTGCCAGCAGCTTAGTAGAGAATCAGCCCCAGCATTTT.

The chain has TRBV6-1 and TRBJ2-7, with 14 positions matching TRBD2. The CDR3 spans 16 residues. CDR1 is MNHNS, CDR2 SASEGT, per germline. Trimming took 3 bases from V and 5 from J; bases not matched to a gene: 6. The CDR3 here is CASSERGLAGVNEQYF. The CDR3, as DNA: TGTGCCAGCAGTGAGCGGGGACTAGCGGGAGTCAACGAGCAGTACTTC.

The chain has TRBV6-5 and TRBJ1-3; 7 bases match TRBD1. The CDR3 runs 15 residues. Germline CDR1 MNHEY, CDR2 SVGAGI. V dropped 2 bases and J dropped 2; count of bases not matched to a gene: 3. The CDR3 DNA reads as TGTGCCAGCAGTTACCAGGGGGAACCTGGAAACACCATATATTTT. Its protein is CASSYQGEPGNTIYF.

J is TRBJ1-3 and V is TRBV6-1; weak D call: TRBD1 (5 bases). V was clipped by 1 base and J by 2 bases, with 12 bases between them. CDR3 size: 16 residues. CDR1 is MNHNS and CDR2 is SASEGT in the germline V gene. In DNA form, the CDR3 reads TGTGCCAGCAGTGAAGTTTCGTCAGGGACTGGAAACACCATATATTTT. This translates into CASSEVSSGTGNTIYF.

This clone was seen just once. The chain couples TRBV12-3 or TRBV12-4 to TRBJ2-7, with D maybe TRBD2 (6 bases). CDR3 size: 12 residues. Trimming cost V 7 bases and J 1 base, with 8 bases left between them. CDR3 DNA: TGTGCCAGCACCCGGGGGTCCTACGAGCAGTACTTC. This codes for CASTRGSYEQYF.

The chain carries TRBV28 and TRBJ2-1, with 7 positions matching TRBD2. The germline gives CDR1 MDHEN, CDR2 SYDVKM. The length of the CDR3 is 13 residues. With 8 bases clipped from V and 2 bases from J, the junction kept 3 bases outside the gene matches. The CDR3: CASGGVAYNEQFF. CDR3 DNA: TGTGCCAGCGGGGGGGTGGCCTACAATGAGCAGTTCTTC.

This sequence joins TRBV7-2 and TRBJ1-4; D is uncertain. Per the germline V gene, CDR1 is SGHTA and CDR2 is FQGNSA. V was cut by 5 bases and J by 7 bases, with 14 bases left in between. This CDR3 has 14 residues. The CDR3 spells CASSLVPGSEKLFF. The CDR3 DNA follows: TGTGCCAGCAGCCTAGTCCCTGGTAGTGAAAAACTGTTTTTT.

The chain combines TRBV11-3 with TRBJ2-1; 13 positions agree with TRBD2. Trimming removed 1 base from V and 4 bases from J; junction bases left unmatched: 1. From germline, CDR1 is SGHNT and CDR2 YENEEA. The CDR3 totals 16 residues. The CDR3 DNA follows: TGTGCCAGCAGCTTAGGGGGACTAGCGGGGTACAATGAGCAGTTCTTC. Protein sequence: CASSLGGLAGYNEQFF.

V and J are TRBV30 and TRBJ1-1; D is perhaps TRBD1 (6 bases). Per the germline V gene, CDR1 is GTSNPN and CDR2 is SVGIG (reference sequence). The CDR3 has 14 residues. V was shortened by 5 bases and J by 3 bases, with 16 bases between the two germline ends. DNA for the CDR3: TGTGCCTGGGACAGGTCCATCGGGGACACTGAAGCTTTCTTT. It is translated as CAWDRSIGDTEAFF.

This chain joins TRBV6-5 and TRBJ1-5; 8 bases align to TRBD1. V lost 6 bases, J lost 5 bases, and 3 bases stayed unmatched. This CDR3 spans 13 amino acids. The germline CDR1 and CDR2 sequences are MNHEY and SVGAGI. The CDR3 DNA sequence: TGTGCCAGCAGGCAGGGGGCTTATCAGCCCCAGCATTTT. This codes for CASRQGAYQPQHF.

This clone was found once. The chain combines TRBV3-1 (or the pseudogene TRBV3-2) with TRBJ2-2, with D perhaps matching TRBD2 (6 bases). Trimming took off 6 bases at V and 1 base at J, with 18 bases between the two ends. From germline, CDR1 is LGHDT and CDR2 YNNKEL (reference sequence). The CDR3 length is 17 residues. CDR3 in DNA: TGTGCCAGCAGACTCTATGGGGGGACTGGGAACACCGGGGAGCTGTTTTTT. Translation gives CASRLYGGTGNTGELFF.

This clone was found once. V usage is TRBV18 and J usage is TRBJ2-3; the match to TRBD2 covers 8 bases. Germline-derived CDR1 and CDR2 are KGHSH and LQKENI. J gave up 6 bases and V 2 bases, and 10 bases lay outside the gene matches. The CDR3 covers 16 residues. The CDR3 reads CASSPGLARRGDTQYF. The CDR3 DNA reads TGTGCCAGCTCACCAGGACTAGCCCGCCGGGGGGATACGCAGTATTTT.